This T cell receptor (beta chain) was obtained from a study of cytomegalovirus exposure and HLA in healthy donors. With 6 bases removed from V and 8 bases from J, the gap between germline ends came to 16 bases. The CDR3 spans 13 residues. From germline, CDR1 is SGHAT and CDR2 FQNNGV. The PCR used 60 Vbeta and 13 Jbeta primers. Produced via immunoSEQ multiplex PCR; TCRdb's table is partial and in-frame only. The sample lists around 130,000 clones, 82% occurring once. Source material: PBMCs. This receptor was taken from a male donor in good health and CMV-seropositive. The genes are TRBV11-2 and TRBJ1-2, with D possibly TRBD1 on 5 matching bases. The CDR3 region has the DNA TGTGCCAGCAGTAGGGACCGGGAGGGGGGCTACACCTTC. This sequence encodes CASSRDREGGYTF.